This T cell receptor beta chain was documented in a study of stem cell transplantation in POMP-related autoinflammatory disease. Worth noting for this clone: Its target is not known.

Study findings and constraints: In patients with PRAID, every analyzed T-cell subset tended to show lower diversity and higher clonality. Unique TRB V-J gene pairings were limited in number in patients with PRAID.

Only in-frame clones appear in the TCRdb table, and some are missing; sequencing was by immunoSEQ multiplex PCR. Among about 11,000 clones listed, around nine tenths were seen once. PRAID combined immunodeficiency and autoinflammation. The germline gives CDR1 SGHDT, CDR2 YYEEEE. With 0 bases removed from V and 1 base from J, the gap between germline ends came to 10 bases. The CDR3 contains 15 residues. The V and J genes are TRBV5-6 and TRBJ1-1; D might be TRBD1 (5 bases). The clonotype was recovered from a human donor with POMP-related autoinflammation and immune dysregulation (PRAID). The sample here was CD8+ T cells from PBMCs, taken before stem cell transplantation. In DNA form, the CDR3 reads TGTGCCAGCAGCTTGGCAGGGTCGGCGAACACTGAAGCTTTCTTT. It specifies CASSLAGSANTEAFF.